The 9 T cell receptor beta chains below all came from one sample that was sequenced in a study of cytotoxic CD8 clonotypes in ibrutinib-treated CLL. The protocol was immunoSEQ multiplex PCR, while the TCRdb copy is restricted to in-frame clones and leaves out a portion. The sample lists 20,000 or so clones; approximately 81% were seen once. The input for sequencing was PBMCs, taken before ibrutinib treatment. The receptor set was obtained from a human donor with chronic lymphocytic leukemia.

This clone was counted a single time. This sequence joins TRBV11-3 and TRBJ2-1, with a possible D match to TRBD1 (6 bases). CDR3 size: 15 residues. Germline loops: CDR1 SGHNT, CDR2 YENEEA. V was shortened by 5 bases and J by 4 bases, with 15 bases between the two germline ends. The CDR3 region is CASSPDGTLYNEQFF. The CDR3 DNA follows: TGTGCCAGCAGCCCAGACGGGACACTTTACAATGAGCAGTTCTTC.

This clone has more than one count but fewer than ten. The rearrangement joins TRBV7-6 to TRBJ2-1; no clear D. Trimming left V 1 base short and J 4 bases short, with 11 bases between. The germline CDR1 and CDR2 sequences are SGHVS and FNYEAQ. This CDR3 is 15 amino acids long. CDR3 bases: TGTGCCAGCAGCTTAGTTTCCGGACGGTACAATGAGCAGTTCTTC. It translates to CASSLVSGRYNEQFF.

The V and J genes are TRBV5-4 and TRBJ2-7, with D tentatively TRBD1 (5 bases). In germline, CDR1 is SGHNT, CDR2 YYREEE (reference sequence). The CDR3 has 13 residues. V was clipped by 6 bases and J by 2 bases, with 12 bases between them. For the CDR3, the DNA is TGTGCCAGCACCCAGGACACCGCCTACGAGCAGTACTTC. Translation: CASTQDTAYEQYF.

The gene calls are TRBV18 and TRBJ2-7, with 8 bases lining up with TRBD1. CDR3 size: 14 residues. Germline V gene data show CDR1 as KGHSH and CDR2 as LQKENI. With V trimmed by 0 bases and J by 5 bases, 3 bases remained unmatched. The CDR3 protein is CASSPPAGGNEQYF. The CDR3 nucleotides are TGTGCCAGCTCACCACCGGCAGGGGGCAACGAGCAGTACTTC. Filled out from reference TRBV18 and TRBJ2-7, the complete variable domain reads NAGVMQNPRHLVRRRGQEARLRCSPMKGHSHVYWYRQLPEEGLKFMVYLQKENIIDESGMPKERFSAEFPKEGPSILRIQQVVRGDSAAYFCASSPPAGGNEQYFGPGTRLTVT.

The chain combines TRBV7-2 with TRBJ2-1, with 14 nucleotides matching TRBD2. The CDR3 is made up of 15 amino acids. Trimming took 10 bases from V and 4 from J; bases not matched to a gene: 6. CDR1 is SGHTA and CDR2 is FQGNSA in the germline V gene. CDR3 coding DNA: TGTGCCACCAGACTAGCGGGGGGGGCGTACAATGAGCAGTTCTTC. Translating gives CATRLAGGAYNEQFF.

The chain is built from TRBV7-3 and TRBJ2-1, with TRBD1 as a possible D gene (6 bases). CDR3 length equals 16 residues. From germline, CDR1 is SGHTA and CDR2 FQGTGA. The V end was cut by 1 base, the J end by 5 bases, with 15 bases between. The CDR3 reads CASSLNRDNENNEQFF. CDR3 nucleotides: TGTGCCAGCAGCTTAAATCGGGACAACGAAAACAATGAGCAGTTCTTC.

CDR3: CASSLLGSATEAFF. The CDR3 coding sequence is TGTGCCAGCAGCTTGTTAGGGAGTGCCACTGAAGCTTTCTTT. This chain links TRBV5-5 with TRBJ1-1; D gene ambiguous. This CDR3 contains 14 residues. Germline values: CDR1 SGHKS, CDR2 YYEKEE (reference sequence). Trimming removed 1 base from V and 4 bases from J, with 11 bases in between.

The chain carries TRBV28 and TRBJ2-5, with 12 positions matching TRBD2. V lost 7 bases to trimming and J lost 1 base; unmatched junction nucleotides: 7. The germline gives CDR1 MDHEN, CDR2 SYDVKM. The CDR3 consists of 16 residues. CDR3 amino acids: CASTITSGGPQETQYF. Here the CDR3 DNA reads TGTGCCAGCACCATAACTAGCGGGGGGCCCCAAGAGACCCAGTACTTC.

The chain joins TRBV14 to TRBJ2-7; either TRBD1 or TRBD2 may fit D (5 bases each). The length of the CDR3 is 14 residues. Germline V CDR1 and CDR2: SGHDN, FVKESK. Trimming left V 4 bases short and J 1 base short, with 11 bases between. CDR3 protein: CASSRTRGSYEQYF. The CDR3 DNA reads TGTGCCAGCAGCCGAACTAGGGGTTCCTACGAGCAGTACTTC.